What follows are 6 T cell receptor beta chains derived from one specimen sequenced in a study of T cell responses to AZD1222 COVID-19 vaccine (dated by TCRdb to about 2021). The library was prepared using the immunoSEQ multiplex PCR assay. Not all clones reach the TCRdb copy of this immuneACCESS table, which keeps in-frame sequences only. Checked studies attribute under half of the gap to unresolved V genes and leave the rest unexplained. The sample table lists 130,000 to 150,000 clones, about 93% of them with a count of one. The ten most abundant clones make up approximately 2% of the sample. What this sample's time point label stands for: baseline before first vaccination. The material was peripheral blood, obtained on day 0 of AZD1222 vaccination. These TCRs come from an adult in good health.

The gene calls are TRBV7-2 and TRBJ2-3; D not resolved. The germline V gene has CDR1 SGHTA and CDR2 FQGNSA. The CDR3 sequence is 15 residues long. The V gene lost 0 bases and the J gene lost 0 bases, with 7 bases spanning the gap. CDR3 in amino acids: CASSLASTSTDTQYF. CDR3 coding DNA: TGTGCCAGCAGCTTAGCCTCCACAAGCACAGATACGCAGTATTTT.

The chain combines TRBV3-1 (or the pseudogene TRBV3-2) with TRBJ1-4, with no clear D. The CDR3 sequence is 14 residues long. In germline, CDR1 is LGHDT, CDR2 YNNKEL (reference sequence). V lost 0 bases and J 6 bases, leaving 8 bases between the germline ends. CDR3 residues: CASSQDAGDEKLFF. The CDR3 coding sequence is TGTGCCAGCAGCCAAGATGCTGGAGATGAAAAACTGTTTTTT.

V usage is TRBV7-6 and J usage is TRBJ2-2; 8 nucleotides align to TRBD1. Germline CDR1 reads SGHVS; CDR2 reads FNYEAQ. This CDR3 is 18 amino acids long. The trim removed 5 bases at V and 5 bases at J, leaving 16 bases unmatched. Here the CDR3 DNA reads TGTGCCAGCAGCCCCACAATAGTTCAGGGGGCGGGAACCGGGGAGCTGTTTTTT. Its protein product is CASSPTIVQGAGTGELFF.

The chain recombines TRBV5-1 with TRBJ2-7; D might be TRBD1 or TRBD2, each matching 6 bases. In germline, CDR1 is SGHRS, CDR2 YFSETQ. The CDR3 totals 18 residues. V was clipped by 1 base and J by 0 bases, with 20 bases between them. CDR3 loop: CASSLNIAGTPSSYEQYF. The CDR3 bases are TGCGCCAGCAGCTTGAACATCGCGGGGACACCGAGCTCCTACGAGCAGTACTTC.

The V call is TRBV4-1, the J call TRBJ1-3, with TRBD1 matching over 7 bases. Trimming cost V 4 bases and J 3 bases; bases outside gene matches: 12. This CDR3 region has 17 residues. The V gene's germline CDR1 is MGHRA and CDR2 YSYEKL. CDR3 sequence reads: CASSPAGGSWFGNTIYF. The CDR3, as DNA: TGCGCCAGCAGCCCAGCAGGGGGGTCTTGGTTTGGAAACACCATATATTTT.

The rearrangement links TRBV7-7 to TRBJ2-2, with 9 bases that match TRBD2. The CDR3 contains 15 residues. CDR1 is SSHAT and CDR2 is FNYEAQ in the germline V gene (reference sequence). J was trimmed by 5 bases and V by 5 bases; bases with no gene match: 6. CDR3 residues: CASSPSSGETGELFF. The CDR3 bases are TGTGCCAGCAGCCCGTCTAGCGGGGAAACCGGGGAGCTGTTTTTT.